There are a few counts of the clone carrying this T cell receptor beta chain. Authors' processing steps: Reference gene primer amplification gave nucleated cell count estimates. This table comes from immunoSEQ multiplex PCR, and its TCRdb copy is limited to in-frame clones, with some not included. V, J and clone size are taken as reported in that table, and D and trimming were inferred from the DNA itself. This table holds 300,000 to 450,000 clones, approximately 87% found once. Seattle patients were enrolled during active infection and followed longitudinally. V lost 4 bases and J lost 8, with 14 bases in between. The CDR3 contains 13 residues. CDR1 is MDHEN and CDR2 is SYDVKM in the germline V gene. This entry is derived from a study of blood T cell repertoires in COVID-19. Study summary: Some COVID-19 samples were acute and others convalescent; all came from the United States, Italy and Spain. Sample material is recorded as cDNA or gDNA derived from T cells, B-cell-depleted T cells, or PBMCs.

The sample consisted of peripheral blood. V gene TRBV28 combines with J gene TRBJ1-2; D perhaps matches TRBD1 (5 bases). The sequence came from a woman in her sixties or seventies with COVID-19, enrolled during active disease. CDR3 bases: TGTGCCAGCAGTTCCCAAGGGGCGGGAGGCTACACCTTC. This codes for CASSSQGAGGYTF.